The 27 T cell receptor beta chains presented below share a single source sample, sequenced in a study of cytomegalovirus exposure and HLA in healthy donors. With 60 Vbeta and 13 Jbeta primers, the PCR was carried out. Produced via immunoSEQ multiplex PCR; TCRdb's table is partial and in-frame only. The table has about 200,000 clones, roughly 80% seen once; the top ten hold approximately 2.5%. Sequencing was carried out using PBMCs. Source of these receptors: a middle-aged woman in good health and CMV-seronegative.

The J gene is TRBJ1-2, the V gene TRBV6-5; 11 nucleotides agree with TRBD1. J was trimmed by 7 bases and V by 5 bases; bases with no gene match: 9. Germline CDR1 reads MNHEY; CDR2 reads SVGAGI. The CDR3 runs to 15 residues. The CDR3 nucleotides read TGTGCCAGCAGTCGGGACAGGGGGTTTAGCGGTGGCTACACCTTC. Amino acids: CASSRDRGFSGGYTF.

The chain carries TRBV6-5 and TRBJ2-1, with D possibly matching TRBD2 (5 bases). Deletions cut 6 bases from V and 7 bases from J, with 13 bases between. The germline CDR1 and CDR2 sequences are MNHEY and SVGAGI. The CDR3 is 13 residues long. The CDR3 DNA reads TGTGCCAGCAGGAATGGCGGGCAGAATGAGCAGTTCTTC. Amino acid sequence: CASRNGGQNEQFF.

This chain links TRBV11-3 with TRBJ2-2; 11 nucleotides agree with TRBD2. This CDR3 comprises 17 residues. Germline loops: CDR1 SGHNT, CDR2 YENEEA. The J segment lost 8 bases and the V segment lost 3 bases, leaving 11 bases of the junction unmatched. The CDR3 is CASSFGSGRARPGELFF. The CDR3 coding sequence is TGTGCCAGCAGCTTCGGTAGCGGGAGGGCCCGTCCGGGGGAGCTGTTTTTT. Supplemented by reference TRBV11-3 and TRBJ2-2, the full variable domain reads EAGVVQSPRYKIIEKKQPVAFWCNPISGHNTLYWYLQNLGQGPELLIRYENEEAVDDSQLPKDRFSAERLKGVDSTLKIQPAELGDSAVYLCASSFGSGRARPGELFFGEGSRLTVL.

J is TRBJ1-2 and V is TRBV19; D is possibly TRBD1 (6 bases). The CDR3 extends over 13 amino acids. Trimming took 5 bases from V and 3 from J, leaving 10 bases between them. CDR1 is LNHDA and CDR2 is SQIVND in the germline V gene (reference sequence). CDR3 DNA sequence: TGTGCCAGTAGTCCCACAGGGCACTATGGCTACACCTTC. This encodes CASSPTGHYGYTF.

The gene calls are TRBV6-4 and TRBJ2-1; the D is unclear. The CDR3 is made up of 16 amino acids. Trimming shortened V by 0 bases and J by 0 bases, and 9 bases separated the two germline ends. Germline V gene lookup returns CDR1 MRHNA and CDR2 SNTAGT. This CDR3 reads CASSDSARRSYNEQFF. The CDR3 nucleotides are TGTGCCAGCAGTGACTCTGCGCGGCGCTCCTACAATGAGCAGTTCTTC.

DNA of the CDR3: TGTGCCAGCAGGAGGACAGGGCTTGACTATGGCTACACCTTC. Encoded protein: CASRRTGLDYGYTF. This chain uses TRBV7-2 with TRBJ1-2, with 8 bases lining up with TRBD1. This CDR3 has 14 amino acids. Germline V gene lookup returns CDR1 SGHTA and CDR2 FQGNSA. The junction had 6 bases not matched to a gene; V was cut back by 6 bases and J by 3 bases.

This chain uses TRBV29-1 with TRBJ1-5, with 7 bases lining up with TRBD1. CDR1 and CDR2 (germline): SQVTM, ANQGSEA. The CDR3 consists of 13 residues. Germline trimming cut 7 bases from V and 0 bases from J; bases unmatched to any gene: 3. In nucleotides, the CDR3 is TGCAGCGCCCGGGACAGTAGCAATCAGCCCCAGCATTTT. Residues: CSARDSSNQPQHF.

Concerning this clone: One end of the junction is discordant with germline, which a read error may explain. The rearrangement links TRBV29-1 to TRBJ2-3, with D possibly matching TRBD2 (5 bases). Germline CDR1 reads SQVTM; CDR2 reads ANQGSEA. This CDR3 has 15 amino acids. The CDR3 loop is CSVWPDISSTHTQYF. Written as DNA, the CDR3 is TGCAGCGTTTGGCCAGATATTTCTAGCACACATACGCAGTATTTT.

The rearrangement joins TRBV2 to TRBJ2-3, with 10 bases matching TRBD2. Trimming at V came to 0 bases and at J to 4 bases, leaving 4 bases not matched to a gene. The CDR3 consists of 16 residues. Germline V gene lookup returns CDR1 SNHLY and CDR2 FYNNEI. The CDR3 DNA reads as TGTGCCAGCAGTGAAGCGCTTCTAGCGGGAGCAGATACGCAGTATTTT. The encoded protein is CASSEALLAGADTQYF.

V gene TRBV28 combines with J gene TRBJ2-2; tentative D call: TRBD1 (5 bases). CDR3 size: 14 residues. With 4 bases removed from V and 6 bases from J, the gap between germline ends came to 12 bases. Germline CDR1 reads MDHEN; CDR2 reads SYDVKM. The CDR3 region has the DNA TGTGCCAGCAGTTCTTCTAGGGGCCCCGGGGAGCTGTTTTTT. Protein sequence: CASSSSRGPGELFF.

The J gene is TRBJ2-5, the V gene TRBV14, with unresolved D. This CDR3 spans 13 amino acids. The V end lost 4 bases, the J end lost 5 bases, and 11 bases lay between the germline ends. From germline, CDR1 is SGHDN and CDR2 FVKESK. CDR3 coding DNA: TGTGCCAGCAGCCGAAACCTATGGGAGACCCAGTACTTC. Translated: CASSRNLWETQYF.

This rearrangement joins TRBV27 to TRBJ2-5; perhaps TRBD1 as D (5 bases). The germline CDR1 and CDR2 sequences are MNHEY and SMNVEV (reference sequence). The CDR3 is 14 residues long. The ends were cut back, 5 bases at V and 5 bases at J, with 15 bases in the middle. This CDR3 is CASSKGDERETQYF. The DNA for the CDR3 is TGTGCCAGCAGTAAAGGGGATGAGAGGGAGACCCAGTACTTC.

The CDR3 DNA reads TGTGCCAGTACAGGCGGCAATGAGCAGTTCTTC. Amino acid sequence: CASTGGNEQFF. The chain links TRBV18 to TRBJ2-1; a possible D gene is TRBD1 (5 bases). Trimming removed 9 bases from V and 6 bases from J, with 9 bases in between. The CDR3 spans 11 residues. Looked up from germline, CDR1 is KGHSH and CDR2 is LQKENI.

The chain has TRBV28 and TRBJ2-7; 8 nucleotides align to TRBD1. The V gene end was trimmed by 7 bases and the J gene end by 3 bases; junction bases not matched to a gene: 8. The CDR3 is made up of 14 amino acids. The germline gives CDR1 MDHEN, CDR2 SYDVKM. For the CDR3, the DNA is TGTGCCAGCACCCACGGGACAGGAGACTACGAGCAGTACTTC. It encodes CASTHGTGDYEQYF.

The rearrangement uses TRBV19 and TRBJ1-2, with D possibly being TRBD1 (5 bases). The V gene lost 5 bases and the J gene lost 4 bases, with 14 bases spanning the gap. Germline V gene data show CDR1 as LNHDA and CDR2 as SQIVND (reference sequence). This CDR3 is built from 14 residues. CDR3 nucleotide sequence: TGTGCCAGTAGTCCAGGGCGACAGATCTATGGCTACACCTTC. It specifies CASSPGRQIYGYTF.

This clone was seen a handful of times. The gene calls are TRBV28 and TRBJ1-3; 11 nucleotides line up with TRBD1. The J segment lost 8 bases and the V segment lost 3 bases, leaving 3 bases of the junction unmatched. The CDR3 sequence is 14 residues long. The germline V gene encodes CDR1 MDHEN and CDR2 SYDVKM. The CDR3 bases are TGTGCCAGCAGTTTGGGACAGGGGGGGTACACCATATATTTT. It encodes CASSLGQGGYTIYF.

This clone was detected a few times. The CDR3 DNA reads as TGTGCCAGTAGTACCCGGGACAGCCCTAATCAGCCCCAGCATTTT. Translation: CASSTRDSPNQPQHF. The chain combines TRBV19 with TRBJ1-5; 7 nucleotides line up with TRBD1. The junction had 7 bases not matched to a gene; V was cut back by 4 bases and J by 4 bases. CDR1 is LNHDA and CDR2 is SQIVND in the germline V gene (reference sequence). This CDR3 is 15 amino acids long. Supplemented by reference TRBV19 and TRBJ1-5, the full variable domain reads DGGITQSPKYLFRKEGQNVTLSCEQNLNHDAMYWYRQDPGQGLRLIYYSQIVNDFQKGDIAEGYSVSREKKESFPLTVTSAQKNPTAFYLCASSTRDSPNQPQHFGDGTRLSIL.

This clone showed up just a few times. The gene calls are TRBV7-9 and TRBJ2-7; 11 nucleotides match TRBD1. There are 15 residues in the CDR3. Germline CDR1 is SEHNR and CDR2 is FQNEAQ (reference sequence). J lost 6 bases, V lost 1 base, and 5 bases had no gene match. CDR3 DNA: TGTGCCAGCAGCTTAGACGGACAGGGGGCTTTCGAGCAGTACTTC. Translation: CASSLDGQGAFEQYF.

This clone was seen more than once but under ten times. The chain uses TRBV9 and TRBJ2-5, with 9 bases lining up with TRBD1. J was trimmed by 5 bases and V by 3 bases; bases with no gene match: 8. This CDR3 comprises 15 residues. Looked up from germline, CDR1 is SGDLS and CDR2 is YYNGEE. CDR3 nucleotide sequence: TGTGCCAGCAGCGCAACGGACAGGGGTTGGGAGACCCAGTACTTC. As protein: CASSATDRGWETQYF.

J is TRBJ1-5 and V is TRBV10-2, with 8 bases aligning to TRBD1. V trimming: 3 bases; J trimming: 2 bases; junction bases outside the gene matches: 3. The CDR3 is 15 residues long. CDR1 is WSHSY and CDR2 is SAAADI in the germline V gene. CDR3 in amino acids: CASSESGGRNQPQHF. The DNA of the CDR3 is TGCGCCAGCAGTGAATCAGGGGGCCGCAATCAGCCCCAGCATTTT.

J is TRBJ2-3 and V is TRBV2; the match to TRBD2 covers 7 bases. The V gene end was trimmed by 8 bases and the J gene end by 0 bases; junction bases not matched to a gene: 8. There are 15 residues in the CDR3. Germline V gene lookup returns CDR1 SNHLY and CDR2 FYNNEI. The chain's CDR3 is CASVPLASSTDTQYF. The DNA of the CDR3 is TGTGCCAGCGTTCCACTAGCGAGCAGCACAGATACGCAGTATTTT.

This clone was seen only once. The chain carries TRBV30 and TRBJ2-1; D is possibly TRBD1 (6 bases). This CDR3 spans 15 amino acids. V lost 0 bases, J lost 4 bases, and 13 bases lay in between. CDR1 and CDR2 (germline): GTSNPN, SVGIG (reference sequence). DNA of the CDR3: TGTGCCTGGAGTGTATTAGGGACATCTTACAATGAGCAGTTCTTC. Translated: CAWSVLGTSYNEQFF.

Comments on this clone: The junction does not match germline at one end; this may be a read error. The CDR3 here is CSSSLELLSEAFF. Here the CDR3 DNA reads TGTTCCAGCAGCTTAGAGCTCCTCTCCGAAGCTTTCTTT. The rearrangement links TRBV7-9 to TRBJ1-1; D remains ambiguous. The CDR3 runs to 13 residues. Per germline, CDR1 SEHNR and CDR2 FQNEAQ (reference sequence).

V is TRBV4-2 and J is TRBJ1-5, with 7 bases aligning to TRBD1. Germline V CDR1 and CDR2: LGHNA, YNFKEQ. The trim removed 6 bases at V and 2 bases at J, leaving 4 bases unmatched. The CDR3 has 14 residues. This CDR3 reads CASRPTGGNQPQHF. DNA for the CDR3: TGTGCCAGCAGACCTACAGGGGGCAATCAGCCCCAGCATTTT.

This rearrangement joins TRBV4-2 to TRBJ2-3, with 12 positions matching TRBD2. The CDR3 has 18 residues. The junction had 9 bases not matched to a gene; V was cut back by 3 bases and J by 2 bases. Germline V lookup: CDR1 LGHNA, CDR2 YNFKEQ. The CDR3 region has the DNA TGTGCCAGCAGCCACGAAAAGGGACTAGCGGGCCACACAGATACGCAGTATTTT. Translation: CASSHEKGLAGHTDTQYF.

This chain uses TRBV5-1 with TRBJ2-3, with TRBD2 identical over 14 bases. Trimming cost V 4 bases and J 5 bases; bases outside gene matches: 6. CDR1 is SGHRS, CDR2 YFSETQ, per germline. This CDR3 comprises 16 residues. The CDR3 DNA follows: TGCGCCAGCAGCCTGACTAGCGGGAGGGCTGGAGATACGCAGTATTTT. It specifies CASSLTSGRAGDTQYF.

The J gene is TRBJ1-2, the V gene TRBV30, with 7 positions matching TRBD1. The germline V gene encodes CDR1 GTSNPN and CDR2 SVGIG (reference sequence). This CDR3 spans 12 amino acids. V was pared by 3 bases and J by 8 bases, with 6 bases of the junction left unmatched. This CDR3 is CAWRKGAEGYTF. In DNA, the CDR3 is TGTGCCTGGAGAAAGGGGGCAGAGGGCTACACCTTC.